These 10 T cell receptor beta chains were sequenced from one sample in a study of cytomegalovirus exposure and HLA in healthy donors (dated by TCRdb to 2016 to 2017). Receptor libraries were prepared by the immunoSEQ multiplex PCR assay. For the multiplex PCR, a mixture combining 60 forward primers for TCR Vbeta segments and 13 reverse primers for TCR Jbeta segments was used. The clones in this table, taken by TCRdb from immuneACCESS, are in-frame only. Not every clone is retained; where verified, under half of the shortfall comes from an unresolved V gene, and the cause of the rest is unknown. The sample contains under 200,000 clones, about 71% of them found a single time. Of the sample, 2.5% to 3% falls within the top ten clones. What was sequenced was PBMCs. Every receptor here comes from a woman aged 40 to 49 in good health and CMV-seropositive.

CDR3 sequence (DNA): TGTGCCAGCAGCTTAGGCCCTGGCGGGGGGGTGGATGAGCAGTTCTTC. It translates to CASSLGPGGGVDEQFF. The V call is TRBV7-3, the J call TRBJ2-1; 9 nucleotides align to TRBD2. CDR1 is SGHTA and CDR2 is FQGTGA in the germline V gene. The CDR3 loop spans 16 amino acids. The V and J ends lost 2 bases and 8 bases, in that order; junction bases with no gene match: 10.

The gene calls are TRBV6-6 and TRBJ2-1; D is unclear. The V and J ends lost 5 bases and 2 bases respectively, with 7 bases between them. Looked up from germline, CDR1 is MNHNY and CDR2 is SVGAGI (reference sequence). The CDR3 has 13 amino acids. CDR3 residues: CASSARAYNEQFF. CDR3 DNA sequence: TGTGCCAGCAGTGCCCGGGCCTACAATGAGCAGTTCTTC.

The chain uses TRBV28 and TRBJ2-1, with TRBD2 matching over 10 bases. The germline gives CDR1 MDHEN, CDR2 SYDVKM. This CDR3 has 15 amino acids. J lost 5 bases, V lost 6 bases, and 7 bases had no gene match. DNA of the CDR3: TGTGCCAGCAGCACTCCTAGCGGGAGCCACAATGAGCAGTTCTTC. Translating it yields CASSTPSGSHNEQFF.

The genes are TRBV2 and TRBJ1-1; 9 nucleotides match TRBD1. CDR1 and CDR2 (germline): SNHLY, FYNNEI. The ends lost 3 bases at V and 4 bases at J; junction bases unmatched: 12. The CDR3 spans 17 residues. CDR3 sequence reads: CASSDLFGQGSVTEAFF. Written as DNA, the CDR3 is TGTGCCAGCAGTGATCTGTTCGGACAGGGGTCGGTCACTGAAGCTTTCTTT.

The chain employs TRBV7-3 and TRBJ1-2; 7 bases fit TRBD1. CDR3 length: 14 residues. Looked up from germline, CDR1 is SGHTA and CDR2 is FQGTGA. V gave up 5 bases and J gave up 1 base; unmatched junction bases: 4. The CDR3 nucleotides are TGTGCCAGCAGCCTTGGACAGGATAACTATGGCTACACCTTC. It codes for CASSLGQDNYGYTF.

The chain is built from TRBV4-3 and TRBJ1-2; 8 bases match TRBD1. The junction had 7 bases not matched to a gene; V was cut back by 3 bases and J by 4 bases. The germline V gene has CDR1 LGHNA and CDR2 YSLEER. The CDR3 is made up of 15 amino acids. The CDR3 protein is CASSQTGTGIYGYTF. The CDR3 DNA reads TGCGCCAGCAGCCAGACCGGGACAGGCATCTATGGCTACACCTTC.

The chain is built from TRBV5-1 and TRBJ2-6; D is ambiguous. Per germline, CDR1 SGHRS and CDR2 YFSETQ. The CDR3 loop spans 17 amino acids. Trimming left V 4 bases short and J 0 bases short, with 14 bases between. The CDR3 reads CASSLGRDGSGANVLTF. The DNA of the CDR3 is TGCGCCAGCAGCCTAGGAAGAGACGGCTCTGGGGCCAACGTCCTGACTTTC.

This clone was detected only a few times. V gene TRBV6-5 combines with J gene TRBJ1-2; D perhaps matches TRBD1 (6 bases). This CDR3 has 14 residues. CDR1 MNHEY and CDR2 SVGAGI come from the germline V gene. Deletions cut 0 bases from V and 2 bases from J, with 7 bases between. The CDR3 coding sequence is TGTGCCAGCAGTTACTCGACAGGAAACTATGGCTACACCTTC. Residues: CASSYSTGNYGYTF.

J is TRBJ1-1 and V is TRBV28; D is possibly TRBD1 (5 bases). Between the trimmed V and J ends, which lost 4 bases and 5 bases, there was a span of 17 bases. The CDR3 sequence is 15 residues long. From germline, CDR1 is MDHEN and CDR2 SYDVKM. CDR3 coding DNA: TGTGCCAGCAGTTCCCCATCAGGCGGGGGTACTGAAGCTTTCTTT. This gives the protein CASSSPSGGGTEAFF.

The V gene is TRBV7-9, the J gene TRBJ2-7; 10 bases line up with TRBD2. The CDR3 runs to 16 residues. Trimming cost V 1 base and J 4 bases; bases outside gene matches: 7. Germline CDR1 and CDR2: SEHNR and FQNEAQ (reference sequence). Here the CDR3 reads CASSLVSGTSAYEQYF. Written as DNA, the CDR3 is TGTGCCAGCAGCTTAGTGTCCGGGACTAGCGCATACGAGCAGTACTTC. Filled out from reference TRBV7-9 and TRBJ2-7, the complete variable domain reads DTGVSQNPRHKITKRGQNVTFRCDPISEHNRLYWYRQTLGQGPEFLTYFQNEAQLEKSRLLSDRFSAERPKGSFSTLEIQRTEQGDSAMYLCASSLVSGTSAYEQYFGPGTRLTVT.